This TCR beta chain was recorded in a study of cytotoxic CD8 clonotypes in ibrutinib-treated CLL. The table came from immunoSEQ multiplex PCR; TCRdb's copy has only in-frame clones and leaves some out. The sample records approximately 70,000 clones, around 84% being singletons. Germline V CDR1 and CDR2: SGHTS, YDEGEE. This CDR3 contains 15 residues. Trimming took off 4 bases at V and 1 base at J, with 12 bases between the two ends. Study results and caveats: Public clonotypes occurred uncommonly; on treatment, they contracted or remained stable.

In the case of this clone: The target antigen is unknown.

J is TRBJ1-5 and V is TRBV5-8, with a weak D call TRBD1 (5 bases). The sample consisted of PBMCs, taken at disease progression, from a patient treated with ibrutinib. The receptor was derived from a human donor with chronic lymphocytic leukemia. The DNA of the CDR3 is TGTGCCAGCAGCGGCGGGACCCAAAGCAATCAGCCCCAGCATTTT. Translation: CASSGGTQSNQPQHF.